This T cell receptor beta chain was recorded in a study of blood T cell repertoires in COVID-19. The wider study: The origin of the acute and convalescent COVID-19 samples was the United States, Italy and Spain. The analysed material was cDNA or gDNA that came from T cells, B-cell-depleted T cells, or PBMCs.

Methods used by the authors: Cell counts per sample came from amplifying reference gene primers. Only in-frame clones appear in the TCRdb table, and some are missing; sequencing was by immunoSEQ multiplex PCR. That table gives V, J and clone size, and the DNA gave D and trimming. Of tens of thousands of clones listed, more than 70% are singletons. This CDR3 comprises 18 residues. Germline V gives CDR1 KGHDR, CDR2 SFDVKD. The ends lost 9 bases at V and 1 base at J; junction bases unmatched: 17. The rearrangement uses TRBV24-1 and TRBJ2-1; 7 bases map to TRBD2. The sequencing sample was made of peripheral blood. The source of this sequence is a man aged 80 or over with acute or convalescent COVID-19. CDR3 coding DNA: TGTGCCACCGGGGCCAGGGTGGCTAGCGGCCCTTCCTACAATGAGCAGTTCTTC. As protein: CATGARVASGPSYNEQFF.